This T cell receptor (beta chain) was obtained from a study of T cell repertoires in cytomegalovirus infection (dated by TCRdb to the late 2010s). Concerning the study at large: Donor HLA type was relevant to the analysis, because carriage of CMV infection together with the matching HLA type was indicated by public TCR beta signatures.

Overall results and qualifications from the work: Cumulative frequency of public TCR beta family members discriminated carriers of CMV infection plus the relevant HLA type in this cohort and an independent roughly 330-donor cohort. The ex vivo response was dominated by HLA-C-restricted CMV-specific TCR beta clonotypes, and the single most frequent clonotype in two of eight donors was supplied by these HLA-C-restricted clonotypes.

The data were produced on an Illumina HiSeq 1500. The public reads were reprocessed in TCRdb via fastp at Q25 and MiXCR, keeping in-frame beta chains. Rows with one shared CDR3 protein collapse into an entry with the most common genes and DNA. This sample gives some 680,000 distinct CDR3 sequences in total; 35% of them show up just once. The leading ten clones occupy 2.8% of the sample. This clonotype was seen more than once but under ten times. Its antigen has not been determined. Base-call qualities are not available, and no considerably larger clone is one nucleotide away. V gives up 5 bases and J gives up 2 bases, and the segment between their germline ends measures 16 bases. Inclusive of the bounding cysteine and phenylalanine, the CDR3 is 16 residues long. Of all the DNA, just the CDR3 is kept, 48 bases in frame from base 1. The germline V gene (reference sequence) sets CDR1 to LNHDA and CDR2 to SQIVND.

This TCR was sampled from a human donor in good health (CMV status not recorded). Some clones in this sample may be carry-over from other donors' samples. Sequencing was performed on PBMCs. The sequence is built from TRBV19 and TRBJ1-5; a confident D gene designation cannot be given. The nucleotide sequence reads TGTGCCAGTAGTTTGGGTCCAGCTGGTCGCAATCAGCCCCAGCATTTT. Its product reads: CASSLGPAGRNQPQHF.